The rows below give T cell receptor beta chains drawn from one sample of a study of T cell responses to AZD1222 COVID-19 vaccine. Profiled with immunoSEQ multiplex PCR; TCRdb holds only in-frame clones, not every one. The table lists around 150,000 clones, over 90% of them singletons. The sample was peripheral blood, taken on day 0 of AZD1222 vaccination. Receptor source: an adult in good health. The CDR3 runs from the conserved cysteine through the conserved F or W. Each record gives: D gene, V gene, J gene, clone size, CDR3 DNA, CDR3 protein. D genes are given only for firm matches. The size of a clone is reported for some rows only, either as once, few or many, or as a class for expanded clones.

>TRBD1|TRBV5-6|TRBJ1-3|.
TGTGCCAGCAGCTTGGGACGCCTGAGGGACAGGGTTTTTGGAAACACCATATATTTT
CASSLGRLRDRVFGNTIYF
>.|TRBV10-3|TRBJ2-7|.
TGTGCCATCAGTAAGGGGTACGAGCAGTACTTC
CAISKGYEQYF
>TRBD1|TRBV27|TRBJ2-5|once
TGTGCCAGCAGTTCAACCCACCTCTCCCGGGACAGGGACCAAGAGACCCAGTACTTC
CASSSTHLSRDRDQETQYF
>TRBD1|TRBV12-5|TRBJ1-2|once
TGTGCTAGTGGTTTGGCCGCACAGGGGGCCTTAGGTGGCTACACCTTC
CASGLAAQGALGGYTF
>.|TRBV7-2|TRBJ1-5|.
TGTGCCAGCAGCTTAGTAGGGACGGGTAATCAGCCCCAGCATTTT
CASSLVGTGNQPQHF
>.|TRBV30|TRBJ2-7|.
TGTGCCTGGAGTATTGGGGGGTTCTCCTACGAGCAGTACTTC
CAWSIGGFSYEQYF
>.|TRBV6-4|TRBJ1-6|.
TGTGCCAGCAGCCAAGTGTTGTATAATTCACCCCTCCACTTT
CASSQVLYNSPLHF
>TRBD2|TRBV4-3|TRBJ2-7|.
TGCGCCAGCAGCCTCACTAGCGGGGGCTCCTACGAGCAGTACTTC
CASSLTSGGSYEQYF
>TRBD2|TRBV6-2/TRBV6-3|TRBJ2-3|.
TGTGCCAGCACCTACTCGACTAGCGGGGTTCCCCGGAATTTT
CASTYSTSGVPRNF
>.|TRBV11-2|TRBJ1-2|.
TGTGCCAGCAGCCCAGAGAGGGCCACTAAACATGGCTACACCTTC
CASSPERATKHGYTF
>.|TRBV5-6|TRBJ1-2|once
TGTGCCAGCACCGGAGACGTGGCTAACTATGGCTACACCTTC
CASTGDVANYGYTF
>.|TRBV15|TRBJ2-7|once
TGTGCCACCAGCATTGCGACGGCAGGCTCCTACGAGCAGTACTTC
CATSIATAGSYEQYF
>TRBD1|TRBV4-3|TRBJ1-5|.
TGCGCCAGCAGCCACGACAGGGACTATAGCAATCAGCCCCAGCATTTT
CASSHDRDYSNQPQHF
>.|TRBV5-6|TRBJ1-5|.
TGTGCCAGCAGCTTGAGAAGGGGTGGTGTGTTCAATCAGCCCCAGCATTTT
CASSLRRGGVFNQPQHF
>TRBD2|TRBV19|TRBJ2-3|.
TGTGCCAGTAGTATAATACCCCTGGGGGGGACAGATACGCAGTATTTT
CASSIIPLGGTDTQYF
>.|TRBV4-3|TRBJ2-1|once
TGCGCCAGCAGCCTTCTAGGACCATACAATGAGCAGTTCTTC
CASSLLGPYNEQFF
>TRBD1|TRBV28|TRBJ1-4|.
TGTGCCAGCAGCGGGACAGCCGGTAATGAAAAACTGTTTTTT
CASSGTAGNEKLFF
>.|TRBV19|TRBJ2-3|once
TGTGCCACTATAGCGACTAGCACAGATACGCAGTATTTT
CATIATSTDTQYF
>TRBD1|TRBV4-2|TRBJ1-6|.
TGTGCCAGCAGCCAGGCACCGGGACAGGGTGATAATTCACCCCTCCACTTT
CASSQAPGQGDNSPLHF
>TRBD1|TRBV4-2|TRBJ2-7|.
TGTGCCAGCAGCCAAGAACAGGGGGAATTCTACGAGCAGTACTTC
CASSQEQGEFYEQYF
>TRBD2|TRBV9|TRBJ2-5|.
TGTGCCAGCAGCTCCGCCAATACGGGAGGAAAGACCCAGTACTTC
CASSSANTGGKTQYF
>TRBD2|TRBV5-8|TRBJ2-5|.
TGTGCCAGCAGCCGGGGACTAGCGGGACCGGAGACCCAGTACTTC
CASSRGLAGPETQYF